The present entry profiles one TCR beta chain with its context. No cognate antigen has been identified for it. Qualities for individual bases were not recorded, and no much larger clone is one base off. The data stem from a study of OX40 agonist ivuxolimab in advanced cancers. A note on the overall study: Ivuxolimab, which targeted the costimulatory receptor OX40 (CD134), was an agonistic, fully human IgG2 monoclonal antibody. Among the roughly 50 dose-escalation patients, some 20 had hepatocellular carcinoma, 15 melanoma, 9 renal cell carcinoma and 9 head and neck cancer. In the dose-escalation cohort, 75% to 85% of patients were male, and the mean age was roughly 60 years with a range of roughly 20 to 85. Prior anti-PD-1, anti-PD-L1 or anti-CTLA-4 therapy was permitted, and 40% of dose-escalation patients had received checkpoint inhibitors. The point of sequencing TCRbeta in the periphery was to test whether ivuxolimab changed TCR sequence diversity and drove clonal T-cell expansion. The paper describes the monotherapy dose-escalation part (N of about 47 patients) of the phase I trial of ivuxolimab. Intravenous ivuxolimab was administered to patients every 2 weeks at six dose levels: 0.01, 0.1, 0.3, 1.5, 3 and 10 mg/kg. Three dose-escalation patients achieved partial responses, one with hepatocellular carcinoma and two with cutaneous melanoma. General conclusions and limits of the study: Clonal expansion of both CD4+ and CD8+ blood T cells was observed from baseline to week 6 at doses 0.1 to 3.0 mg/kg. Low levels of normalized T-cell clonal expansion were also seen in some patients who did not respond. After ivuxolimab, CD8+ T cells had more expanded clones than CD4+ T cells on average. The antigen specificity of the clonally expanded peripheral T cells was not determined. In the 0.1-3.0 mg/kg groups, partial responders had among the lowest normalized peripheral clonal expansion, particularly in CD8+ T cells.

Patients with autoimmune disease history or receiving systemic immunosuppression were excluded from the trial. Peripheral blood for TCR sequencing was collected from all dose cohorts at baseline, on cycle 4 day 1, and on cycle 7 day 1. The samples were drawn from a first-in-human, open-label, multicenter phase I dose-escalation trial of ivuxolimab. Adults with locally advanced or metastatic melanoma, renal cell carcinoma, hepatocellular carcinoma or head and neck squamous cell carcinoma were enrolled in the trial. Before TCR sequencing, CD4+ and CD8+ T cells were separately sorted from peripheral blood. For CDR1 and CDR2, the germline V gene lists MNHNS and SASEGT. Trimming takes 6 bases from V and 3 bases from J, and the germline ends sit 15 bases apart. From the cysteine up to the phenylalanine, the CDR3 has a length of 16 residues. Only the CDR3 part of the read is kept: 48 bases, read in frame from the first base.

For sequencing of the TCRbeta CDR3 region, genomic DNA was extracted from the sorted cells. The immunoSEQ Assay was used for sequencing of TCRbeta CDR3 regions. The table was pulled from immuneACCESS by TCRdb, which kept in-frame rearrangements only. Such tables lose some clones; where checked, under half of the loss comes from unresolved V genes, and the rest has no known cause. This sample has 43,000 or so clones in its table, and approximately 83% of those were observed once. The ten largest clonotypes hold about a third of the sample. Sequences were derived from CD4+ or CD8+ T cells sorted from blood, sampled in a trial of the OX40 agonist ivuxolimab. The receptor chain draws on TRBV6-1 and TRBJ1-6; tentative D gene TRBD1, with 6 bases matching. This TCR was recovered from an adult with an advanced solid tumor such as melanoma, head and neck, liver or kidney cancer. The nucleotide sequence is given as TGTGCCAGCAGCGAAAGAACAGGGTACTATAATTCACCCCTCCACTTT. Protein translation: CASSERTGYYNSPLHF.